This TCR beta chain is drawn from a study of shared clonotypes between healthy human individuals. Whole-study findings and limits: As a rule, naive subsets had a larger estimated richness than memory subsets.

Concerning this clone itself: Antigen specificity is unknown.

This table comes from immunoSEQ multiplex PCR, and its TCRdb copy is limited to in-frame clones, with some not included. The profile covers around 1,100,000 clones, with 60% to 85% appearing a single time and 0.89% taken by the ten largest. V was clipped by 3 bases and J by 1 base; unmatched bases: 7. The length of the CDR3 is 16 residues. Germline CDR1 and CDR2: SGHNT and YYREEE (reference sequence). Sequenced material: memory CD4+ T cells from PBMCs. Subset indicated: CD45RA-negative fraction. The rearrangement links TRBV5-4 to TRBJ2-7; TRBD2 aligns across 10 bases. The receptor was derived from a man between 18 and 35 years old in good health. Some clones in this sample may be carry-over from other donors' samples. CDR3 in DNA: TGTGCCAGCAGCTCAGGAGCTAGCGGGGGATCCTACGAGCAGTACTTC. It is translated as CASSSGASGGSYEQYF.